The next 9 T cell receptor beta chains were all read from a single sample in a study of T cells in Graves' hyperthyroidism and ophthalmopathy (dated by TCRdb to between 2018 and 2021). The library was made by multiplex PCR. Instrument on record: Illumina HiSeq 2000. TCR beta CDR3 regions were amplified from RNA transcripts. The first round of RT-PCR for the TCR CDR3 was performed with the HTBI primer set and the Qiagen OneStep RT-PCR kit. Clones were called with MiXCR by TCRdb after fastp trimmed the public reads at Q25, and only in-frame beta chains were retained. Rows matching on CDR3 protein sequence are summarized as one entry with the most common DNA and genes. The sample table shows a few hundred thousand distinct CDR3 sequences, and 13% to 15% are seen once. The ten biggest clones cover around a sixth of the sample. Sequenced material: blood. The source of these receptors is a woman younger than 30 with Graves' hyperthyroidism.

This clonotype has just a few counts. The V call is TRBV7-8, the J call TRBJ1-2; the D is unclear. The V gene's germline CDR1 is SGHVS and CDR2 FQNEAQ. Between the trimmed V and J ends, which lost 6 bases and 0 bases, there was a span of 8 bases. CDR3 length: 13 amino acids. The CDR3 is CASSQLANYGYTF. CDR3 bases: TGTGCCAGCAGTCAGTTAGCTAACTATGGCTACACCTTC.

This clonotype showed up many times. The CDR3 region is CASSGLAGTDTQYF. Written as DNA, the CDR3 is TGTGCCAGCAGTGGGCTAGCGGGCACAGATACGCAGTATTTT. The rearrangement uses TRBV2 and TRBJ2-3; 7 nucleotides line up with TRBD2. The J segment lost 1 base and the V segment lost 4 bases, leaving 2 bases of the junction unmatched. Germline V gene data show CDR1 as SNHLY and CDR2 as FYNNEI. The CDR3 length is 14 residues.

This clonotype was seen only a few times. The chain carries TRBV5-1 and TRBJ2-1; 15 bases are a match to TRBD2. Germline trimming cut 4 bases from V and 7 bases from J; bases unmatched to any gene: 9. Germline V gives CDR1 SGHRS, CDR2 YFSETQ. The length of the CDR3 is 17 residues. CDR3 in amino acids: CASSTRTSGRGSNEQFF. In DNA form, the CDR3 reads TGCGCCAGCAGCACTCGGACTAGCGGGAGGGGAAGTAATGAGCAGTTCTTC.

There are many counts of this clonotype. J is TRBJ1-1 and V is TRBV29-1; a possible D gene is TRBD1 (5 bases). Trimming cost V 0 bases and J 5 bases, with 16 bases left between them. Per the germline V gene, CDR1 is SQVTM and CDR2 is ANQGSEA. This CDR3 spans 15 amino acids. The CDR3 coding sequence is TGCAGCGTTGAAGACCCCCGGGGCCCCGGGACTGAAGCTTTCTTT. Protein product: CSVEDPRGPGTEAFF.

CDR3 nucleotide sequence: TGTGCCAGCAGTGTTCGTATGTGGAGTGCAAACACTGAAGCTTTCTTT. As protein: CASSVRMWSANTEAFF. The chain joins TRBV2 to TRBJ1-1, with D unclear. V was clipped by 4 bases and J by 2 bases, with 17 bases between them. This CDR3 is 16 amino acids long. The germline V gene has CDR1 SNHLY and CDR2 FYNNEI. The full variable domain, in which reference TRBV2 and TRBJ1-1 provide the parts outside the CDR3, is EPEVTQTPSHQVTQMGQEVILRCVPISNHLYFYWYRQILGQKVEFLVSFYNNEISEKSEIFDDQFSVERPDGSNFTLKIRSTKLEDSAMYFCASSVRMWSANTEAFFGQGTRLTVV.

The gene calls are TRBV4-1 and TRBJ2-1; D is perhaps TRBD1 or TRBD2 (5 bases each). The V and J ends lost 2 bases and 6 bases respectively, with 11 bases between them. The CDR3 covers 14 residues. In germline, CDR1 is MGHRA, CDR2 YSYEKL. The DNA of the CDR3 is TGCGCCAGCAGCCAAATCCGGGACGTCAATGAGCAGTTCTTC. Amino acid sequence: CASSQIRDVNEQFF.

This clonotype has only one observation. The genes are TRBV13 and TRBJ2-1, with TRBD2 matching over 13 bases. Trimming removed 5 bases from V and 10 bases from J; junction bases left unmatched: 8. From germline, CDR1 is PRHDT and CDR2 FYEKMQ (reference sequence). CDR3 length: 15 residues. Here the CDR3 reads CASSPGTSGIQEQFF. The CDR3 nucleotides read TGTGCCAGCAGCCCAGGGACTAGCGGGATTCAGGAGCAGTTCTTC.

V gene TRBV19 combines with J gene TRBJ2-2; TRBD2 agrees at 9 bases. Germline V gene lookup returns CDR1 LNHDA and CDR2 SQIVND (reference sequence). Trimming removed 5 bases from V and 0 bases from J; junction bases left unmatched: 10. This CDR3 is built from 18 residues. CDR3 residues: CASSRGGAGGPNTGELFF. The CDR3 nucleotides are TGTGCCAGTAGTCGAGGCGGAGCGGGAGGACCGAACACCGGGGAGCTGTTTTTT.

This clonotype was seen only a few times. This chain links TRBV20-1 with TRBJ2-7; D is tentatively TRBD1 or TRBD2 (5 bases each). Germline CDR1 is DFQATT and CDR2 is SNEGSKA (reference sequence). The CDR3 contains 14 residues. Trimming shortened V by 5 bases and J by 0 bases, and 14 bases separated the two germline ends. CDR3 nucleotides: TGCAGTGCTGCCGGGACCCTGAGCTCCTACGAGCAGTACTTC. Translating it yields CSAAGTLSSYEQYF.